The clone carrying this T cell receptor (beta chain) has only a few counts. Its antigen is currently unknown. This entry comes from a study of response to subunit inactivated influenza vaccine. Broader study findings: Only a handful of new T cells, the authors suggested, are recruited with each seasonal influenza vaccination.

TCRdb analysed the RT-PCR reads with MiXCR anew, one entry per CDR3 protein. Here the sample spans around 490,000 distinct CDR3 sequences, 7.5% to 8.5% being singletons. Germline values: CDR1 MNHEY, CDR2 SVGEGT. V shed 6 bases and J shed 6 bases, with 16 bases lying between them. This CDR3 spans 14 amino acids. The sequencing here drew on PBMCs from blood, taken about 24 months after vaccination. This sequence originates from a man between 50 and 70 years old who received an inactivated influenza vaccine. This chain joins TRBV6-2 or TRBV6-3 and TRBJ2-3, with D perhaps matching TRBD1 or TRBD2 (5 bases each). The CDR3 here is CASSLRGPRDTQYF. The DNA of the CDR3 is TGTGCCAGCAGCCTACGGGGCCCTCGGGATACGCAGTATTTT.